The 25 T cell receptor beta chains presented below share a single source sample, sequenced in a study of CD8+ T cells in alopecia areata. cDNA reverse transcribed from extracted RNA served as the sequencing template. TCRdb's table, derived via immunoSEQ multiplex PCR, lists solely in-frame clones and lacks some. Here the sample spans some 150,000 clones, around 71% being singletons. Sequences were derived from CD8+ T cells sorted from blood, sampled at week 0. All receptors derive from a human donor with alopecia areata.

The rearrangement uses TRBV7-2 and TRBJ1-5; TRBD1 matches 7 bases. Trimming at V came to 5 bases and at J to 4 bases, leaving 8 bases not matched to a gene. The CDR3 is made up of 15 amino acids. CDR1 SGHTA and CDR2 FQGNSA come from the germline V gene. For the CDR3, the DNA is TGTGCCAGCAGCCTACGGACAGGAATTAATCAGCCCCAGCATTTT. This codes for CASSLRTGINQPQHF. Looking up the rest from reference TRBV7-2 and TRBJ1-5 gives the full variable domain: GAGVSQSPSNKVTEKGKDVELRCDPISGHTALYWYRQSLGQGLEFLIYFQGNSAPDKSGLPSDRFSAERTGGSVSTLTIQRTQQEDSAVYLCASSLRTGINQPQHFGDGTRLSIL.

V is TRBV5-1 and J is TRBJ1-1, with D unresolved. Trimming left V 0 bases short and J 7 bases short, with 7 bases between. The CDR3 spans 12 residues. Germline V gene sequence: CDR1 SGHRS, CDR2 YFSETQ. CDR3 nucleotides: TGCGCCAGCAGCTTGGGGGCAGGTGAAGCTTTCTTT. This translates into CASSLGAGEAFF. The full variable domain, rest sourced from reference TRBV5-1 and TRBJ1-1, is KAGVTQTPRYLIKTRGQQVTLSCSPISGHRSVSWYQQTPGQGLQFLFEYFSETQRNKGNFPGRFSGRQFSNSRSEMNVSTLELGDSALYLCASSLGAGEAFFGQGTRLTVV.

V gene TRBV4-2 combines with J gene TRBJ2-7; 7 bases align to TRBD2. V lost 0 bases, J lost 1 base, and 9 bases stayed unmatched. Germline assignment: CDR1 LGHNA and CDR2 YNFKEQ. CDR3 length equals 17 residues. For the CDR3, the DNA is TGTGCCAGCAGCCAAGAACCCTCTGGGGGGGGGTCCTACGAGCAGTACTTC. This sequence encodes CASSQEPSGGGSYEQYF.

The table lists this clone with a few counts. This sequence joins TRBV27 and TRBJ2-7, with TRBD2 matching 7 bases. The CDR3 extends over 12 amino acids. The germline gives CDR1 MNHEY, CDR2 SMNVEV (reference sequence). Trimming took 6 bases from V and 3 from J; bases not matched to a gene: 2. CDR3 sequence (DNA): TGTGCCAGCAGGGGGGAGGGCTACGAGCAGTACTTC. Its protein is CASRGEGYEQYF.

This chain connects TRBV30 to TRBJ2-1, with D maybe TRBD1 (6 bases). This CDR3 contains 14 residues. V was pared by 3 bases and J by 2 bases, with 11 bases between. Germline lookup yields CDR1 GTSNPN and CDR2 SVGIG (reference sequence). The CDR3 region has the DNA TGTGCCTGGAGAGTACAGGGACCCTACAATGAGCAGTTCTTC. Encoded protein: CAWRVQGPYNEQFF.

The V call is TRBV4-1, the J call TRBJ2-1; TRBD1 might be the D (7 bases). Trimming removed 3 bases from V and 2 bases from J, with 23 bases in between. CDR3 length: 19 amino acids. CDR1 and CDR2 from the germline V gene are MGHRA and YSYEKL. CDR3 protein: CASSHRQGGMFRPYNEQFF. In DNA form, the CDR3 reads TGCGCCAGCAGCCATAGACAGGGAGGTATGTTCAGACCCTACAATGAGCAGTTCTTC.

The rearrangement uses TRBV2 and TRBJ2-7; TRBD2 agrees at 13 bases. Germline CDR1 SNHLY, CDR2 FYNNEI. The CDR3 is made up of 15 amino acids. Unmatched junction bases numbered 5, after V lost 7 bases and J lost 2 bases. CDR3 residues: CASNGLAGEPYEQYF. CDR3 DNA: TGTGCCAGCAATGGACTAGCGGGGGAACCCTACGAGCAGTACTTC.

CDR3 in amino acids: CASSHRVQRGDNEQFF. The CDR3 DNA follows: TGCGCCAGCAGCCACCGAGTGCAGCGGGGAGACAATGAGCAGTTCTTC. This rearrangement joins TRBV4-1 to TRBJ2-1, with 7 positions matching TRBD2. Germline-derived CDR1 and CDR2 are MGHRA and YSYEKL. The CDR3 consists of 16 residues. J lost 5 bases, V lost 3 bases, and 10 bases had no gene match.

As concerns this clone: A read error may account for a junction end that differs from germline. The rearrangement joins TRBV15 to TRBJ2-1; tentative D call: TRBD2 (5 bases). The CDR3 is 11 residues long. CDR1 and CDR2 (germline): LNHNV, YYDKDF (reference sequence). The CDR3 spells CTTGDYNEQFF. The CDR3 DNA reads TGCACCACCGGGGACTACAATGAGCAGTTCTTC. Together with reference TRBV15 and TRBJ2-1, the CDR3 gives the full variable domain: DAMVIQNPRYQVTQFGKPVTLSCSQTLNHNVMYWYQQKSSQAPKLLFHYYDKDFNNEADTPDNFQSRRPNTSFCFLDIRSPGLGDTAMYLCTTGDYNEQFFGPGTRLTVL.

The J gene is TRBJ2-7, the V gene TRBV29-1; D may correspond to TRBD1 or TRBD2 (5 bases each). The CDR3 covers 15 residues. In germline, CDR1 is SQVTM, CDR2 ANQGSEA. Between the trimmed V and J ends, which lost 5 bases and 1 base, there was a span of 18 bases. This chain's CDR3 is CSVIGAGAGSYEQYF. The DNA of the CDR3 is TGCAGCGTTATCGGGGCCGGGGCTGGTTCCTACGAGCAGTACTTC.

The chain combines TRBV5-1 with TRBJ2-5; 8 bases agree with TRBD2. The germline CDR1 and CDR2 sequences are SGHRS and YFSETQ. There are 15 residues in the CDR3. V dropped 2 bases and J dropped 1; count of bases not matched to a gene: 4. CDR3 in amino acids: CASSLSGGIQETQYF. CDR3 nucleotides: TGCGCCAGCAGCTTAAGCGGGGGCATCCAAGAGACCCAGTACTTC.

This clone was seen more than once but under ten times. The chain joins TRBV30 to TRBJ1-5; D gene ambiguous. CDR1 GTSNPN and CDR2 SVGIG come from the germline V gene (reference sequence). This CDR3 has 12 amino acids. Trimming stripped 2 bases from V and 7 bases from J, with 9 bases between. The CDR3 bases are TGTGCCTGGAGTTACTATGGGCAGCCCCAGCATTTT. It encodes CAWSYYGQPQHF. Looking up the rest from reference TRBV30 and TRBJ1-5 gives the full variable domain: SQTIHQWPATLVQPVGSPLSLECTVEGTSNPNLYWYRQAAGRGLQLLFYSVGIGQISSEVPQNLSASRPQDRQFILSSKKLLLSDSGFYLCAWSYYGQPQHFGDGTRLSIL.

The V call is TRBV25-1, the J call TRBJ1-5; D call uncertain. CDR1 is MGHDK, CDR2 SYGVNS, per germline. The V gene lost 4 bases and the J gene lost 4 bases, with 11 bases spanning the gap. The CDR3 has 14 amino acids. CDR3 DNA: TGTGCCAGCAGTGGGTTGGGAGATAATCAGCCCCAGCATTTT. Translating gives CASSGLGDNQPQHF.

The chain employs TRBV20-1 and TRBJ2-3; no reliable D call. Trimming pared 6 bases from V and 8 bases from J, leaving 12 bases between. The CDR3 runs to 11 residues. Germline values: CDR1 DFQATT, CDR2 SNEGSKA (reference sequence). The CDR3 DNA reads TGCAGTGCCCCCAAGTCTGCTACGCAGTATTTT. Amino acids: CSAPKSATQYF.

Remarks on this clone: Other DNA sequences from this sample encode an identical CDR3 as well. The chain combines TRBV30 with TRBJ1-2; D not certain. Germline CDR1 GTSNPN, CDR2 SVGIG (reference sequence). This CDR3 has 12 amino acids. V lost 3 bases to trimming and J lost 2 bases, with 7 bases between them. The DNA for the CDR3 is TGTGCCTGGAGGGACCGCAACTATGGCTACACCTTC. Translating it yields CAWRDRNYGYTF.

The V and J genes are TRBV12-5 and TRBJ2-1, with D maybe TRBD1 (6 bases). This CDR3 spans 19 amino acids. CDR1 and CDR2 (germline): LGHNT, FRNRAP. Trimming shortened V by 2 bases and J by 4 bases, and 24 bases separated the two germline ends. The CDR3 protein is CASGLPNDSWDTDYNEQFF. CDR3 nucleotide sequence: TGTGCTAGTGGTTTGCCAAACGATTCGTGGGACACGGATTACAATGAGCAGTTCTTC.

The chain is built from TRBV6-5 and TRBJ1-4, with 8 bases matching TRBD1. V dropped 4 bases and J dropped 8; count of bases not matched to a gene: 6. This CDR3 has 14 residues. Germline V gene lookup returns CDR1 MNHEY and CDR2 SVGAGI. CDR3 residues: CASSSGQVREKLFF. The CDR3 coding sequence is TGTGCCAGCAGTTCGGGACAGGTGCGGGAAAAACTGTTTTTT.

This clone was recorded only once. This chain connects TRBV30 to TRBJ2-7; tentatively, D is TRBD2 (5 bases). V lost 4 bases to trimming and J lost 2 bases, with 9 bases between them. Germline values: CDR1 GTSNPN, CDR2 SVGIG (reference sequence). This CDR3 is built from 12 residues. CDR3 nucleotides: TGTGCCTGGAAGGAGGCAGCCTACGAGCAGTACTTC. Translated: CAWKEAAYEQYF.

This sequence joins TRBV7-9 and TRBJ1-1, with 7 bases matching TRBD1. The J segment lost 1 base and the V segment lost 7 bases, leaving 3 bases of the junction unmatched. This CDR3 has 13 amino acids. Germline assignment: CDR1 SEHNR and CDR2 FQNEAQ (reference sequence). CDR3 sequence (DNA): TGTGCCAGCACCCGGACAGGGAACACTGAAGCTTTCTTT. Its translation: CASTRTGNTEAFF.

V and J are TRBV9 and TRBJ2-1; unclear D gene. Between the trimmed V and J ends, which lost 4 bases and 6 bases, there was a span of 14 bases. Germline V lookup: CDR1 SGDLS, CDR2 YYNGEE. The CDR3 consists of 14 residues. The DNA for the CDR3 is TGTGCCAGCAGCCCCCAGGCGGTCCGCAATGAGCAGTTCTTC. This codes for CASSPQAVRNEQFF.

The chain employs TRBV13 and TRBJ1-6, with D possibly being TRBD1 (5 bases). Trimming removed 5 bases at V and 10 bases at J, with 12 bases between. The CDR3 contains 13 residues. Germline V gives CDR1 PRHDT, CDR2 FYEKMQ (reference sequence). CDR3 in DNA: TGTGCCAGCAGCCGGGCCCGGGACTCACCCCTCCACTTT. Amino acid sequence: CASSRARDSPLHF.

The genes are TRBV4-1 and TRBJ1-1; D is perhaps TRBD1 (6 bases). V shed 1 base and J shed 4 bases, with 7 bases lying between them. This CDR3 is 13 amino acids long. Germline V lookup: CDR1 MGHRA, CDR2 YSYEKL. The CDR3 sequence: CASSQGGATEAFF. CDR3 in DNA: TGCGCCAGCAGCCAAGGGGGGGCCACTGAAGCTTTCTTT.

This clone was observed once. The chain combines TRBV29-1 with TRBJ1-1; D remains ambiguous. Trimming left V 8 bases short and J 4 bases short, with 11 bases between. There are 11 residues in the CDR3. Germline CDR1 reads SQVTM; CDR2 reads ANQGSEA. The CDR3 here is CSSSASTEAFF. The CDR3 region has the DNA TGCAGCTCTAGCGCAAGCACTGAAGCTTTCTTT.

The chain uses TRBV27 and TRBJ2-1; D gene uncertain. Trimming pared 0 bases from V and 3 bases from J, leaving 6 bases between. Germline-derived CDR1 and CDR2 are MNHEY and SMNVEV (reference sequence). The CDR3 covers 14 residues. DNA for the CDR3: TGTGCCAGCAGTTTATCGGCGGACTACAATGAGCAGTTCTTC. Residues: CASSLSADYNEQFF.

The rearrangement links TRBV4-2 to TRBJ2-5; 8 bases match TRBD1. The CDR3 runs to 17 residues. From germline, CDR1 is LGHNA and CDR2 YNFKEQ. J was trimmed by 0 bases and V by 4 bases; bases with no gene match: 10. The CDR3 protein is CASSLSAGTGDQETQYF. In nucleotides, the CDR3 is TGTGCCAGCAGCCTATCGGCCGGGACAGGAGACCAAGAGACCCAGTACTTC.